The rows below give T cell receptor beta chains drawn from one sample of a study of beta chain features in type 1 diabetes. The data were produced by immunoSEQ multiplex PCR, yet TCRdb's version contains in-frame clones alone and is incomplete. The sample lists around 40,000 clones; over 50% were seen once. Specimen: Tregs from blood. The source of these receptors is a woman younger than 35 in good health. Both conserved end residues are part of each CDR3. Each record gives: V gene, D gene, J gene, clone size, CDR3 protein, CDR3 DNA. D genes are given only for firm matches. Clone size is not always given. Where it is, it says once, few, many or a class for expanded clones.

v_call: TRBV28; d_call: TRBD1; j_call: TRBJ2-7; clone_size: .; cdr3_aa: CASSLGGQGSYEQYF; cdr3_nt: TGTGCCAGCAGTTTAGGGGGACAGGGTTCCTACGAGCAGTACTTC
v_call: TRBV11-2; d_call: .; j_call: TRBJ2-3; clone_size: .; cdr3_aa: CASSPKQAPRDSGQYF; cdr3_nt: TGTGCCAGCAGTCCGAAACAGGCCCCTAGGGACTCGGGGCAGTATTTT
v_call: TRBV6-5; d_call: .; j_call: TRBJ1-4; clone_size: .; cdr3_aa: CASSYNLGGRREKLFF; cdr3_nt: TGTGCCAGCAGTTACAACCTCGGGGGGCGGAGGGAAAAACTGTTTTTT
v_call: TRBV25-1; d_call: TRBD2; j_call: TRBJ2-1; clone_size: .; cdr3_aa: CASSEVGLAYNEQFF; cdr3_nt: TGTGCCAGCAGTGAAGTGGGACTAGCCTACAATGAGCAGTTCTTC
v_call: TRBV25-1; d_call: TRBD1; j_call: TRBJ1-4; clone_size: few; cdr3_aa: CASSDSTRTGGEKLFF; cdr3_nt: TGTGCCAGCAGTGACTCTACCAGGACAGGGGGCGAAAAACTGTTTTTT
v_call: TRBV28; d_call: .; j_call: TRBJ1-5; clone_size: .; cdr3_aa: CASSLTGNQPQHF; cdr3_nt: TGTGCCAGCAGTTTAACGGGAAATCAGCCCCAGCATTTT
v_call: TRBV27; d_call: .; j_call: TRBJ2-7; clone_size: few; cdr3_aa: CASSLRVPGEQYF; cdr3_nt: TGTGCCAGCAGTTTACGAGTCCCGGGCGAGCAGTACTTC
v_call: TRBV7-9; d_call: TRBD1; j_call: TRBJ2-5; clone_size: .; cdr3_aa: CASSATGQQETQYF; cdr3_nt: TGTGCCAGCAGCGCTACGGGACAGCAAGAGACCCAGTACTTC
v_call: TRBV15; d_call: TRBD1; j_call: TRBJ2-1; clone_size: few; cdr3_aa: CATSRRGTGSYNEQFF; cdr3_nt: TGTGCCACCAGCAGGCGGGGGACAGGGTCCTACAATGAGCAGTTCTTC
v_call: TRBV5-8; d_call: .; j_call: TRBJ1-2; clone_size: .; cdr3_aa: CASSLLDRRSNYGYTF; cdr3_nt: TGTGCCAGCAGCTTGCTTGACAGGAGAAGTAACTATGGCTACACCTTC
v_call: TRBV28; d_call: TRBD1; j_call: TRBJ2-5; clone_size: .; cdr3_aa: CASSLRGQGGETQYF; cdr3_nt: TGTGCCAGCAGTTTACGGGGACAGGGGGGAGAGACCCAGTACTTC
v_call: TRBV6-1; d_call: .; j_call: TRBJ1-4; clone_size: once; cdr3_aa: CASSRGEKLFF; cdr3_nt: TGTGCCAGCAGCAGGGGTGAAAAACTGTTTTTT
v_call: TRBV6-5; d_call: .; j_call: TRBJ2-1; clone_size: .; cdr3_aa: CASRLQLYNEQFF; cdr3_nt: TGTGCCAGCAGATTACAGCTCTACAATGAGCAGTTCTTC
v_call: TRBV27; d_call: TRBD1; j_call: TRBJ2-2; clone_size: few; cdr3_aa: CASSPRGTGRPGELFF; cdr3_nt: TGTGCCAGCAGCCCCCGAGGGACAGGGCGACCCGGGGAGCTGTTTTTT
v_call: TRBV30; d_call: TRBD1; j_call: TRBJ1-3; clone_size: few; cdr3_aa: CAWSGYTTGTGSGNTIYF; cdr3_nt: TGTGCCTGGAGTGGGTACACGACCGGGACAGGCTCTGGAAACACCATATATTTT
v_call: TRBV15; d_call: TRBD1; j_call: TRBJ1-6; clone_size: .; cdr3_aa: CATSRDKGARNSPLHF; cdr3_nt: TGTGCCACCAGCAGAGATAAGGGGGCAAGGAATTCACCCCTCCACTTT
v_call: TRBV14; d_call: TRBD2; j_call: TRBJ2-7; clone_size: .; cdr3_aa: CASSRGGGGIPYEQYF; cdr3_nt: TGTGCCAGCAGCCGGGGGGGAGGCGGGATCCCCTACGAGCAGTACTTC
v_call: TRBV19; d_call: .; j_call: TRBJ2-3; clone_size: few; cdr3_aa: CASSPTSTAKDTQYF; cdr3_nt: TGTGCCAGTAGCCCGACTAGTACGGCCAAAGATACGCAGTATTTT
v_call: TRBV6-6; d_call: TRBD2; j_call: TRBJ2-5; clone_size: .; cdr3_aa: CASSPILAGGGTQYF; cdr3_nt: TGTGCCAGCAGCCCCATCCTAGCGGGAGGGGGGACCCAGTACTTC